These T cell receptor beta chains were read from a single sample in a study of CD8 T cells in ankylosing spondylitis. TCRdb passed the 5' RACE reads through MiXCR, listing each CDR3 protein once. The repertoire includes roughly 670,000 distinct CDR3 sequences, roughly 20% of them detected once, and roughly a fifth sits in the top ten. Sequencing used blood, either unsorted or a sorted T cell fraction (not recorded which). The receptors originated from a male donor with ankylosing spondylitis. CDR3s include the opening cysteine and the closing phenylalanine or tryptophan. The order of the fields is D gene, clone size, V gene, J gene, CDR3 protein, CDR3 DNA. D genes are given only for firm matches. Not every row has a clone size; where given, it reads once, few, many or a size class.

-	few	TRBV5-1	TRBJ1-1	CASSSSEGTMNTEAFF	TGCGCCAGCAGCTCTTCGGAGGGTACCATGAACACTGAAGCTTTCTTT
-	few	TRBV20-1	TRBJ1-2	CSARSRRDYGYTF	TGCAGTGCTAGAAGCAGGCGAGACTATGGCTACACCTTC
-	few	TRBV11-2	TRBJ2-3	CASSSATQYF	TGTGCCAGCAGCTCCGCCACGCAGTATTTT
-	-	TRBV9	TRBJ2-7	CASSVVDGYEQYF	TGTGCCAGCAGCGTAGTGGACGGATACGAGCAGTACTTC
TRBD2	few	TRBV28	TRBJ2-1	CASSRSGTSGSGEQFF	TGTGCCAGCAGTCGATCCGGGACTAGCGGGAGTGGAGAGCAGTTCTTC
TRBD1	few	TRBV5-1	TRBJ2-5	CASSPGQIQETQYF	TGCGCCAGCAGCCCGGGACAGATCCAAGAGACCCAGTACTTC
-	-	TRBV12-3/TRBV12-4	TRBJ1-5	CASSLVGPYQPQHF	TGTGCCAGCAGTTTAGTGGGCCCCTATCAGCCCCAGCATTTT
-	few	TRBV9	TRBJ1-3	CASGGDSGNTIYF	TGTGCCTCCGGAGGAGACTCTGGAAACACCATATATTTT
TRBD2	-	TRBV20-1	TRBJ2-7	CSARDYRPLAGDPYEQYF	TGCAGTGCTAGAGATTACCGACCTTTAGCGGGAGATCCCTACGAGCAGTACTTC
-	few	TRBV5-6	TRBJ2-7	CASSLAIGDEQYF	TGTGCCAGCAGCTTGGCTATAGGGGACGAGCAGTACTTC